The clone carrying this T cell receptor beta chain has a handful of counts. This sample is part of a study of CD8 T cells in Susac syndrome. This CDR3 is 13 amino acids long. Germline loops: CDR1 SGHTA, CDR2 FQGNSA. V lost 5 bases and J lost 2, with 9 bases in between. An input of about 0.5 to 1 ug of RNA was subjected to reverse transcription using random hexamers. TCRdb reprocessed the immunoSEQ multiplex PCR reads via MiXCR and lists one record per CDR3 protein. Of around 180,000 distinct CDR3 sequences in the sample, around 95% were seen once. The receptor's source is a human donor with multiple sclerosis. Input material: CD8+ T cells from PBMCs. This rearrangement joins TRBV7-2 to TRBJ1-2; no reliable D call. The chain's CDR3 is CASSVGSNYGYTF. Written as DNA, the CDR3 is TGTGCCAGCAGCGTTGGATCGAACTATGGCTACACCTTC. The full variable domain, in which reference TRBV7-2 and TRBJ1-2 provide the parts outside the CDR3, is GAGVSQSPSNKVTEKGKDVELRCDPISGHTALYWYRQSLGQGLEFLIYFQGNSAPDKSGLPSDRFSAERTGGSVSTLTIQRTQQEDSAVYLCASSVGSNYGYTFGSGTRLTVV.